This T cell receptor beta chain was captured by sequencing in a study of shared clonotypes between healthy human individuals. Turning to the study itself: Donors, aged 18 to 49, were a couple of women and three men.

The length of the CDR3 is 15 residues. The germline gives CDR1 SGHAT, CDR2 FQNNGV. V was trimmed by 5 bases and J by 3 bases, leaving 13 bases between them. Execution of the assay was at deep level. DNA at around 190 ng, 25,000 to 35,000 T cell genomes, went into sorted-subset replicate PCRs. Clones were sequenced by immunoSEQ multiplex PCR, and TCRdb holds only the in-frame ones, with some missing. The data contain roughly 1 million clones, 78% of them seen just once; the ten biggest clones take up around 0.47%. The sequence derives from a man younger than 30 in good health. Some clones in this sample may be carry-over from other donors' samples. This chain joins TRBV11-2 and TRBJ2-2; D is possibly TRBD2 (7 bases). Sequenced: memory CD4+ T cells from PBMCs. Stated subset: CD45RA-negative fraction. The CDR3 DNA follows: TGTGCCAGCAGCGGGGGGGCTAGCGACACCGGGGAGCTGTTTTTT. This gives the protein CASSGGASDTGELFF.